Here is one TCR beta chain with its context. Its antigen is still unknown. No base-level quality is on record; no much larger clone is a single base apart. This sample was included in a study of T cells in Graves' hyperthyroidism and ophthalmopathy (dated by TCRdb to between 2019 and 2020). Some background on the complete study: Peripheral blood was sampled at the time of initial diagnosis, prior to any treatment. To identify distinguishing TCR V-J signatures, a discovery cohort of 90 to 100 patients was used, comprising some 45 with Graves' ophthalmopathy and 57 with stable Graves' hyperthyroidism. An independent validation cohort of 18 to 20 hyperthyroidism patients and approximately 16 patients who later progressed to ophthalmopathy tested prospective prediction of ophthalmopathy. The 85 to 100 discovery patients were divided at random into training and test sets in a 7:3 ratio. The study also compared thyroid tissue and blood T-cell repertoires from 5 to 7 Graves' hyperthyroidism patients. After blood sampling, hyperthyroidism patients were treated with methimazole at a starting dose of 30 mg daily, and ophthalmopathy patients were treated with high-dose intravenous methylprednisolone. According to the paper, TCR Vbeta CDR3 sequencing was carried out on roughly 130 peripheral blood samples, which came from under 50 ophthalmopathy, under 80 hyperthyroidism and approximately 17 progressor patients.

Study-wide conclusions, independent of this receptor: In validation, progression to ophthalmopathy was predicted by the model with 65% to 71% sensitivity and about 72% specificity, a median of about 6.4 months before onset. Most expanded thyroid clonotypes (frequency above 0.001) were also detected in blood, suggesting blood repertoires may reflect thyroid immune responses. No statistical method was used to fix the sample size in advance, and group allocation was not hidden from the investigators. A model built on a 13 V-J signature distinguished ophthalmopathy from stable hyperthyroidism, reaching 87.88% sensitivity and about 81% specificity in cross-validation and 80%/75% in testing.

Moderately to severely active disease, a Clinical Activity Score of at least 3, a NOSPECS grade of at least 4, and a duration under 3 months were present in ophthalmopathy patients. Any patient with an uncontrolled infection, another autoimmune disease, pregnancy or lactation was excluded. Diagnoses were based on clinical symptoms, serum thyroxine and TRAb, thyroid ultrasound and orbital computed tomography. Ficoll-Paque density gradient centrifugation was used to isolate PBMCs from 8 to 10 ml of fresh peripheral blood. Trizol reagent was used to extract total RNA, and RNA quality was then checked on an Agilent 2100 Bioanalyzer. The V end loses 6 bases and the J end loses 2 bases, and a stretch of 14 bases separates them. The CDR3 numbers 14 residues from cysteine through phenylalanine. The read is trimmed to its CDR3 DNA, 42 bases read in frame from base 1. CDR1 WSHSY and CDR2 SAAADI are derived from the germline V gene.

TCR beta CDR3 regions were amplified from RNA transcripts. The TCR CDR3 was subjected to a first round of RT-PCR using the HTBI primer set and the Qiagen OneStep RT-PCR kit. The libraries were constructed in a second round of multiplex PCR and then size-selected and purified. The libraries were sequenced on an Illumina HiSeq2000 using paired-end 100 bp reads. The study's processing was this. SOAPnuke was used to process the raw data, throwing out any read that contained adapters or uncalled bases, had a mean Phred below 15, or lacked an exact constant-primer or identifier match. COPE v1.2.5 was used to merge high-quality paired reads, and clonotypes were defined as unique nucleotide sequences. Clonotypes were aligned to IMGT TRBV, TRBD and TRBJ reference segments using MiTCR v1.1. Only V-J combinations with frequency above 0.0001, covering approximately 99% of repertoires, were analysed. The TCS score was defined as the ratio of F50 (clonal expansion) to E x V (chaos), calculated using BLOSUM62-based TCRdist between CDR3 peptides within each V-J. Welch's t-statistics and random forest reduced fewer than 600 V-J features to roughly 13, which were used in a naive Bayes classifier (R e1071). In-frame beta chains were kept once TCRdb had trimmed the public reads at Q25 with fastp and called clones with MiXCR. A single entry per CDR3 protein holds the most common genes and DNA from its merged rows. Here the V and J calls rest on TCRdb's processing, not on the authors' analysis. This sample gives under 550,000 distinct CDR3 sequences in total; about 20% of them show up just once. Approximately 48% of the sample lies in the top ten.

Sequencing was done on a sample of blood. The receptor was isolated from a man aged 40-50 years with Graves' ophthalmopathy. Here the chain combines TRBV10-2 and TRBJ2-7; a tentative D call is TRBD2 (6 bases match). The DNA reads TGCGCCAGCAGGGTGGGAGGCAGTACCTACGAGCAGTACTTC. The resulting protein is CASRVGGSTYEQYF.